This TCR beta chain stems from a study of T cell clones after liver transplantation. As for the study in general: TCRbeta sequencing after a pre-transplant mixed lymphocyte reaction identified graft-donor-reactive clones, later tracked in post-transplant blood. Patients counted as tolerant after at least one year off all immunosuppression, enzymes not exceeding twice normal. Blood was drawn pre-transplant, before withdrawal, and after full or failed withdrawal.

The count of this clone is one. Its antigen is not identified. The repertoire was sequenced with immunoSEQ multiplex PCR; TCRdb's copy has only in-frame clones and lacks some. Here the sample spans roughly 74,000 clones, around 80% being singletons. Study results and caveats: A larger donor-reactive than third-party decline suggested partial antigen-specific deletion.

The specimen comprised CD4+ T cells from blood, sampled before liver transplant. The TCR comes from a human donor who received a liver transplant.

The CDR3 is CASSSRQGGWDTQYF. The CDR3 DNA sequence: TGTGCCAGCAGTTCTCGACAGGGAGGTTGGGATACGCAGTATTTT. The V and J genes are TRBV28 and TRBJ2-3; D might be TRBD1 (7 bases). The CDR3 has 15 amino acids. Trimming took 4 bases from V and 6 from J, leaving 17 bases between them. Germline-derived CDR1 and CDR2 are MDHEN and SYDVKM.